This T cell receptor (beta chain) comes out of a study of cytomegalovirus exposure and HLA in healthy donors. This CDR3 region has 14 residues. Per the germline V gene, CDR1 is MNHNS and CDR2 is SASEGT. The V gene lost 7 bases and the J gene lost 1 base, with 12 bases spanning the gap. Profiling relied on immunoSEQ multiplex PCR, and the TCRdb table lists in-frame clones only, not all of them. The repertoire consists of roughly 150,000 clones, with more than 75% occurring once and the leading ten covering around 3%. This receptor was taken from a man younger than 35 in good health and CMV-seronegative. The sequencing input was PBMCs. The chain carries TRBV6-1 and TRBJ2-3; D may be TRBD1 (6 bases). In DNA, the CDR3 is TGTGCCAGCAAGGGGGACACTCGCACAGATACGCAGTATTTT. The encoded protein is CASKGDTRTDTQYF.